Shown below are 11 T cell receptor beta chains from a single sample sequenced in a study of neoadjuvant anti-PD-1 for oral cavity cancer. Clones were read by immunoSEQ multiplex PCR, and TCRdb kept only the in-frame ones, dropping some. The profile covers 11,000 to 15,000 clones, with roughly 70% appearing a single time and 2.1% taken by the ten largest. The source was PBMCs, collected before nivolumab (anti-PD-1) treatment. These receptors all come from a person aged 40-85 years with oral cavity squamous cell carcinoma.

The chain joins TRBV7-2 to TRBJ1-5, with unresolved D. The V and J ends lost 1 base and 4 bases respectively, with 14 bases between them. The CDR3 runs to 16 residues. Germline V gene lookup returns CDR1 SGHTA and CDR2 FQGNSA. The CDR3 region is CASSLGAGRVNQPQHF. CDR3 DNA: TGTGCCAGCAGCTTAGGGGCAGGTAGAGTTAATCAGCCCCAGCATTTT.

The chain joins TRBV19 to TRBJ1-4; 8 bases align to TRBD1. CDR1 is LNHDA, CDR2 SQIVND, per germline (reference sequence). V lost 3 bases, J lost 5 bases, and 5 bases stayed unmatched. The CDR3 covers 15 residues. The CDR3 DNA follows: TGTGCCAGTAGTATGGGGGACAGGACAAATGAAAAACTGTTTTTT. This gives the protein CASSMGDRTNEKLFF.

The rearrangement links TRBV7-2 to TRBJ2-2; 10 positions agree with TRBD2. This CDR3 has 16 amino acids. Trimming at V came to 3 bases and at J to 3 bases, leaving 4 bases not matched to a gene. Germline lookup yields CDR1 SGHTA and CDR2 FQGNSA. The CDR3 region has the DNA TGTGCCAGCAGCTTCGGGACTAGCGTATACACCGGGGAGCTGTTTTTT. It codes for CASSFGTSVYTGELFF.

This clone was found a few times. The V gene is TRBV19, the J gene TRBJ2-2; 8 nucleotides line up with TRBD1. The junction had 6 bases not matched to a gene; V was cut back by 6 bases and J by 0 bases. CDR3 length: 16 residues. Germline V gives CDR1 LNHDA, CDR2 SQIVND (reference sequence). This chain's CDR3 is CASRPRDRSNTGELFF. For the CDR3, the DNA is TGTGCCAGTAGGCCCCGGGACAGGTCGAACACCGGGGAGCTGTTTTTT.

The chain recombines TRBV7-2 with TRBJ2-7; a possible D gene is TRBD2 (6 bases). Germline V lookup: CDR1 SGHTA, CDR2 FQGNSA. The CDR3 length is 15 residues. The germline V and J ends were trimmed by 4 bases and 3 bases, with 16 bases remaining between them. CDR3 DNA: TGTGCCAGCAGCTCCGGGACCACGGAGGGCTACGAGCAGTACTTC. Translating gives CASSSGTTEGYEQYF. The variable domain in full, with the rest retrieved from reference TRBV7-2 and TRBJ2-7, is GAGVSQSPSNKVTEKGKDVELRCDPISGHTALYWYRQSLGQGLEFLIYFQGNSAPDKSGLPSDRFSAERTGGSVSTLTIQRTQQEDSAVYLCASSSGTTEGYEQYFGPGTRLTVT.

The J gene is TRBJ2-5, the V gene TRBV7-7; D remains ambiguous. CDR3 length: 13 residues. Trimming removed 4 bases at V and 2 bases at J, with 8 bases between. Germline CDR1 SSHAT, CDR2 FNYEAQ (reference sequence). In nucleotides, the CDR3 is TGTGCCAGCAGCTCACAGAGACAAGAGACCCAGTACTTC. Its protein is CASSSQRQETQYF.

This clone was recorded once. This chain uses TRBV5-6 with TRBJ2-3, with TRBD1 matching 8 bases. From germline, CDR1 is SGHDT and CDR2 YYEEEE. The CDR3 totals 16 residues. The J segment lost 3 bases and the V segment lost 3 bases, leaving 9 bases of the junction unmatched. The CDR3 protein is CASSSEGQAWTDTQYF. The CDR3 nucleotides read TGTGCCAGCAGCTCCGAGGGACAGGCCTGGACAGATACGCAGTATTTT.

The CDR3 nucleotides read TGCGCCAGCAGCTCGAAGGGACGGGACACTGAAGCTTTCTTT. Residues: CASSSKGRDTEAFF. The chain couples TRBV5-1 to TRBJ1-1; tentative D call: TRBD1 (5 bases). Germline CDR1 SGHRS, CDR2 YFSETQ. Trimming left V 3 bases short and J 3 bases short, with 12 bases between. The CDR3 loop spans 14 amino acids.

This sequence joins TRBV4-2 and TRBJ2-1; TRBD2 might be the D (5 bases). CDR1 and CDR2 from the germline V gene are LGHNA and YNFKEQ. The CDR3 consists of 17 residues. The V and J ends lost 0 bases and 2 bases respectively, with 14 bases between them. CDR3 sequence: CASSQDETGTPYNEQFF. The CDR3 coding sequence is TGTGCCAGCAGCCAAGACGAGACGGGAACCCCCTACAATGAGCAGTTCTTC.

The chain uses TRBV2 and TRBJ1-3; D gene ambiguous. Germline V gene lookup returns CDR1 SNHLY and CDR2 FYNNEI. V dropped 2 bases and J dropped 5 bases, with 10 bases sitting between them. The CDR3 is 14 residues long. The CDR3 region has the DNA TGTGCCAGCAGTGAAAAGGGTCTCCGAAACACCATATATTTT. This encodes CASSEKGLRNTIYF.

This clone was seen only a few times. CDR3 sequence reads: CASSEDNRESPLHF. CDR3 bases: TGTGCCAGCAGTGAAGACAACAGGGAATCACCCCTCCACTTT. The V gene is TRBV6-1, the J gene TRBJ1-6; the D gene is possibly TRBD1 (6 bases). Trimming stripped 1 base from V and 10 bases from J, with 11 bases between. Germline V gives CDR1 MNHNS, CDR2 SASEGT. The CDR3 length is 14 residues.